Listed below are T cell receptor beta chains from one sample, sequenced in a study of cytomegalovirus exposure and HLA in healthy donors. The table came from immunoSEQ multiplex PCR; TCRdb's copy has only in-frame clones and leaves some out. The sample yields over 150,000 clones, around 75% seen once. Sequencing was done on a sample of PBMCs. These receptors all stem from a human donor in good health. CDR3s include the opening cysteine and the closing phenylalanine or tryptophan. Each record gives: CDR3 protein, CDR3 DNA, clone size, D gene, V gene, J gene. The D gene is left open where the match is weak. Not all rows give a size; the values are once, few, many and, for expanded clones, a class.

CDR3aa: CASSSGLAGQETQYF
CDR3nt: TGTGCCAGCAGCTCGGGACTAGCGGGGCAAGAGACCCAGTACTTC
abundance: once
d_gene: TRBD2
v_gene: TRBV7-2
j_gene: TRBJ2-5

CDR3aa: CASSSQLLAGRNNEQFF
CDR3nt: TGTGCCAGCAGCTCACAGCTACTAGCGGGGAGGAACAATGAGCAGTTCTTC
abundance: few
d_gene: TRBD2
v_gene: TRBV11-3
j_gene: TRBJ2-1

CDR3aa: CASSEAPDRVAEQYF
CDR3nt: TGTGCCAGCAGTGAAGCGCCGGACAGGGTAGCCGAGCAGTACTTC
abundance: -
d_gene: TRBD1
v_gene: TRBV2
j_gene: TRBJ2-7

CDR3aa: CATGGQGGHGYTF
CDR3nt: TGTGCCACTGGAGGACAGGGAGGTCATGGCTACACCTTC
abundance: -
d_gene: TRBD1
v_gene: TRBV19
j_gene: TRBJ1-2

CDR3aa: CASSPPAGRTYEQYF
CDR3nt: TGTGCCAGCTCACCACCGGCGGGGCGGACCTACGAGCAGTACTTC
abundance: -
d_gene: -
v_gene: TRBV18
j_gene: TRBJ2-7

CDR3aa: CACGGAGYEQYF
CDR3nt: TGTGCTTGTGGGGGGGCAGGTTACGAGCAGTACTTC
abundance: -
d_gene: -
v_gene: TRBV6-5
j_gene: TRBJ2-7

CDR3aa: CASSLGLAGQETQYF
CDR3nt: TGTGCCAGTAGTCTCGGACTAGCGGGGCAAGAGACCCAGTACTTC
abundance: once
d_gene: TRBD2
v_gene: TRBV19
j_gene: TRBJ2-5

CDR3aa: CASSVFHRATYNSPLHF
CDR3nt: TGTGCCAGTAGTGTCTTTCACAGGGCCACCTATAATTCACCCCTCCACTTT
abundance: -
d_gene: -
v_gene: TRBV19
j_gene: TRBJ1-6

CDR3aa: CASSLRAGAYSGNTIYF
CDR3nt: TGTGCCAGCAGCTTGCGGGCAGGGGCCTACTCTGGAAACACCATATATTTT
abundance: -
d_gene: -
v_gene: TRBV5-6
j_gene: TRBJ1-3

CDR3aa: CAGADRHTEAFF
CDR3nt: TGTGCCGGGGCGGACAGACACACTGAAGCTTTCTTT
abundance: -
d_gene: -
v_gene: TRBV7-9
j_gene: TRBJ1-1

CDR3aa: CAGGQLNYGYTF
CDR3nt: TGTGCCGGGGGACAGCTTAACTATGGCTACACCTTC
abundance: -
d_gene: TRBD1
v_gene: TRBV6-1
j_gene: TRBJ1-2

CDR3aa: CASSQTSGGSADTQYF
CDR3nt: TGCGCCAGCAGCCAAACTAGCGGGGGGAGCGCAGATACGCAGTATTTT
abundance: -
d_gene: TRBD2
v_gene: TRBV4-3
j_gene: TRBJ2-3

CDR3aa: CASSSGTGRTGELFF
CDR3nt: TGTGCCAGCAGCTCCGGGACAGGGAGAACCGGGGAGCTGTTTTTT
abundance: -
d_gene: TRBD1
v_gene: TRBV5-4
j_gene: TRBJ2-2

CDR3aa: CASSQLPSKAGGPETQYF
CDR3nt: TGCGCCAGCAGCCAATTACCGTCAAAAGCGGGGGGCCCGGAGACCCAGTACTTC
abundance: -
d_gene: TRBD2
v_gene: TRBV4-3
j_gene: TRBJ2-5

CDR3aa: CASSSGFQETQYF
CDR3nt: TGCGCCAGCAGCTCGGGGTTCCAAGAGACCCAGTACTTC
abundance: -
d_gene: -
v_gene: TRBV5-1
j_gene: TRBJ2-5

CDR3aa: CASSLEGGETQYF
CDR3nt: TGCGCCAGCAGCTTGGAAGGGGGAGAGACCCAGTACTTC
abundance: -
d_gene: -
v_gene: TRBV5-1
j_gene: TRBJ2-5

CDR3aa: CASTQRGGPGFMNTEAFF
CDR3nt: TGTGCCAGCACCCAGCGGGGGGGGCCTGGATTTATGAACACTGAAGCTTTCTTT
abundance: -
d_gene: -
v_gene: TRBV7-9
j_gene: TRBJ1-1

CDR3aa: CASSILAGGRDEQFF
CDR3nt: TGTGCCAGCAGCATACTAGCGGGGGGGCGGGATGAGCAGTTCTTC
abundance: once
d_gene: TRBD2
v_gene: TRBV7-9
j_gene: TRBJ2-1

CDR3aa: CASSRGTLQGNEAFF
CDR3nt: TGCGCCAGCAGCCGAGGAACTCTTCAGGGAAATGAAGCTTTCTTT
abundance: -
d_gene: -
v_gene: TRBV4-3
j_gene: TRBJ1-1

CDR3aa: CASSYDIAGGNNEQFF
CDR3nt: TGCGCCAGCAGCTACGATATAGCGGGGGGGAACAATGAGCAGTTCTTC
abundance: -
d_gene: TRBD2
v_gene: TRBV5-1
j_gene: TRBJ2-1

CDR3aa: CASSRTSGGGNEQFF
CDR3nt: TGTGCCAGCAGCCGGACTAGCGGGGGCGGCAATGAGCAGTTCTTC
abundance: -
d_gene: TRBD2
v_gene: TRBV7-9
j_gene: TRBJ2-1

CDR3aa: CASSAGTAGNQPQHF
CDR3nt: TGTGCCAGCAGCGCTGGGACAGCTGGCAATCAGCCCCAGCATTTT
abundance: -
d_gene: TRBD1
v_gene: TRBV7-9
j_gene: TRBJ1-5

CDR3aa: CASSYWGTGSAYEQYF
CDR3nt: TGTGCCAGCAGTTACTGGGGGACAGGGAGCGCCTACGAGCAGTACTTC
abundance: once
d_gene: TRBD1
v_gene: TRBV6-5
j_gene: TRBJ2-7

CDR3aa: CASGKRTESNYGYTF
CDR3nt: TGTGCCAGCGGAAAAAGGACAGAATCTAACTATGGCTACACCTTC
abundance: -
d_gene: -
v_gene: TRBV7-2
j_gene: TRBJ1-2

CDR3aa: CAWSVPETGLAGSEQFF
CDR3nt: TGTGCCTGGAGTGTACCCGAAACCGGACTAGCGGGCTCTGAGCAGTTCTTC
abundance: -
d_gene: TRBD2
v_gene: TRBV30
j_gene: TRBJ2-1

CDR3aa: CASSRGGLAGGPQETQYF
CDR3nt: TGCGCCAGCAGCCGGGGCGGTTTAGCGGGGGGCCCGCAAGAGACCCAGTACTTC
abundance: -
d_gene: TRBD2
v_gene: TRBV4-1
j_gene: TRBJ2-5

CDR3aa: CASSPGDRSYEQYF
CDR3nt: TGTGCCAGCAGCCCGGGGGACAGATCCTACGAGCAGTACTTC
abundance: -
d_gene: -
v_gene: TRBV5-4
j_gene: TRBJ2-7

CDR3aa: CASTLTRSSYNEQFF
CDR3nt: TGTGCCAGCACCCTAACGAGAAGCTCCTACAATGAGCAGTTCTTC
abundance: -
d_gene: -
v_gene: TRBV7-2
j_gene: TRBJ2-1

CDR3aa: CASSLLVATSSYNEQFF
CDR3nt: TGTGCCAGCAGCTTGCTAGTCGCGACTAGCTCCTACAATGAGCAGTTCTTC
abundance: -
d_gene: -
v_gene: TRBV5-4
j_gene: TRBJ2-1

CDR3aa: CASSPRETQYF
CDR3nt: TGTGCCAGCAGTCCGAGGGAGACCCAGTACTTC
abundance: -
d_gene: -
v_gene: TRBV2
j_gene: TRBJ2-5

CDR3aa: CASKSGNSNYGYTF
CDR3nt: TGTGCCAGCAAATCAGGGAACTCTAACTATGGCTACACCTTC
abundance: few
d_gene: -
v_gene: TRBV2
j_gene: TRBJ1-2

CDR3aa: CASSPQGAQSYEQYF
CDR3nt: TGTGCCAGCTCCCCCCAGGGCGCTCAGTCCTACGAGCAGTACTTC
abundance: -
d_gene: -
v_gene: TRBV6-5
j_gene: TRBJ2-7

CDR3aa: CASSDREETQYF
CDR3nt: TGTGCCAGCAGCGACAGGGAAGAGACCCAGTACTTC
abundance: -
d_gene: TRBD1
v_gene: TRBV2
j_gene: TRBJ2-5

CDR3aa: CASSYSRDRVADTQYF
CDR3nt: TGTGCCAGCAGTTACTCGCGGGACAGGGTCGCAGATACGCAGTATTTT
abundance: -
d_gene: TRBD1
v_gene: TRBV6-5
j_gene: TRBJ2-3

CDR3aa: CASRTRSGGITDTQYF
CDR3nt: TGTGCCAGCAGAACACGTAGCGGGGGGATCACAGATACGCAGTATTTT
abundance: -
d_gene: TRBD2
v_gene: TRBV7-8
j_gene: TRBJ2-3

CDR3aa: CASSPTGLAGGTDTQYF
CDR3nt: TGTGCCAGCAGCCCGACAGGACTAGCGGGGGGCACAGATACGCAGTATTTT
abundance: -
d_gene: TRBD2
v_gene: TRBV13
j_gene: TRBJ2-3

CDR3aa: CASSRPGGETQYF
CDR3nt: TGCGCCAGCAGCCGTCCCGGGGGAGAGACCCAGTACTTC
abundance: -
d_gene: -
v_gene: TRBV4-1
j_gene: TRBJ2-5

CDR3aa: CSGLRDSYTDTQYF
CDR3nt: TGCAGCGGACTTCGGGACTCTTACACAGATACGCAGTATTTT
abundance: -
d_gene: -
v_gene: TRBV29-1
j_gene: TRBJ2-3

CDR3aa: CASSPGTEKETQYF
CDR3nt: TGTGCCAGCAGTCCCGGGACAGAAAAAGAGACCCAGTACTTC
abundance: -
d_gene: TRBD1
v_gene: TRBV6-1
j_gene: TRBJ2-5

CDR3aa: CASSWDSSYEQYF
CDR3nt: TGTGCCAGCAGCTGGGACAGCTCCTACGAGCAGTACTTC
abundance: -
d_gene: TRBD1
v_gene: TRBV6-6
j_gene: TRBJ2-7

CDR3aa: CASREYKGQGNLQPQHF
CDR3nt: TGTGCCAGTAGAGAATATAAAGGCCAGGGTAATCTTCAGCCCCAGCATTTT
abundance: -
d_gene: -
v_gene: TRBV19
j_gene: TRBJ1-5

CDR3aa: CASCRVTEAFF
CDR3nt: TGTGCCAGCTGCCGGGTCACTGAAGCTTTCTTT
abundance: -
d_gene: -
v_gene: TRBV2
j_gene: TRBJ1-1

CDR3aa: CASSLLGGGMGNEQFF
CDR3nt: TGTGCCAGCAGTTTATTGGGGGGGGGCATGGGGAATGAGCAGTTCTTC
abundance: -
d_gene: -
v_gene: TRBV27
j_gene: TRBJ2-1

CDR3aa: CASSQEQTDTQYF
CDR3nt: TGCGCCAGCAGCCAAGAGCAGACAGATACGCAGTATTTT
abundance: few
d_gene: -
v_gene: TRBV4-1
j_gene: TRBJ2-3

CDR3aa: CASSHTGGTYEQYF
CDR3nt: TGCGCCAGCAGCCACACAGGGGGAACCTACGAGCAGTACTTC
abundance: -
d_gene: TRBD1
v_gene: TRBV4-1
j_gene: TRBJ2-7

CDR3aa: CASSDIGEGGRSYNEQFF
CDR3nt: TGTGCCAGCAGTGACATTGGGGAGGGGGGACGGTCCTACAATGAGCAGTTCTTC
abundance: -
d_gene: -
v_gene: TRBV2
j_gene: TRBJ2-1

CDR3aa: CASSQLPGLAGGPPWTQYF
CDR3nt: TGCGCCAGCAGCCAGTTACCGGGACTAGCGGGGGGCCCGCCTTGGACGCAGTATTTT
abundance: -
d_gene: TRBD2
v_gene: TRBV4-3
j_gene: TRBJ2-3

CDR3aa: CASNLGDTGELFF
CDR3nt: TGTGCCAGCAACCTAGGGGACACCGGGGAGCTGTTTTTT
abundance: few
d_gene: -
v_gene: TRBV5-8
j_gene: TRBJ2-2

CDR3aa: CASSKWDRGHDIQYF
CDR3nt: TGTGCCAGTAGTAAGTGGGACAGGGGACATGACATTCAGTACTTC
abundance: -
d_gene: TRBD1
v_gene: TRBV19
j_gene: TRBJ2-4

CDR3aa: CASQETGNEQYF
CDR3nt: TGTGCCAGCCAGGAGACAGGGAACGAGCAGTACTTC
abundance: -
d_gene: TRBD1
v_gene: TRBV7-9
j_gene: TRBJ2-7

CDR3aa: CSVEKSGQMNTEAFF
CDR3nt: TGCAGCGTTGAGAAGTCTGGACAAATGAACACTGAAGCTTTCTTT
abundance: -
d_gene: -
v_gene: TRBV29-1
j_gene: TRBJ1-1

CDR3aa: CASSATGGAWAFF
CDR3nt: TGTGCCAGCAGTGCTACAGGGGGCGCGTGGGCTTTCTTT
abundance: -
d_gene: TRBD1
v_gene: TRBV6-1
j_gene: TRBJ1-1

CDR3aa: CASNRDSSSYEQYF
CDR3nt: TGTGCCAGCAACCGTGACTCGAGCTCCTACGAGCAGTACTTC
abundance: -
d_gene: -
v_gene: TRBV7-2
j_gene: TRBJ2-7

CDR3aa: CASRDGSGIYEQYF
CDR3nt: TGTGCCAGCAGAGACGGATCAGGCATCTACGAGCAGTACTTC
abundance: -
d_gene: -
v_gene: TRBV6-5
j_gene: TRBJ2-7

CDR3aa: CASRPPQSRRQFVGNQPQHF
CDR3nt: TGTGCCAGCAGACCACCCCAGTCCCGTCGACAGTTCGTAGGCAATCAGCCCCAGCATTTT
abundance: -
d_gene: -
v_gene: TRBV28
j_gene: TRBJ1-5

CDR3aa: CASSPHQTGQTDGYTF
CDR3nt: TGTGCCAGCAGCCCACATCAGACAGGGCAAACAGATGGCTACACCTTC
abundance: -
d_gene: TRBD1
v_gene: TRBV13
j_gene: TRBJ1-2

CDR3aa: CATLGGSGNTIYF
CDR3nt: TGTGCCACTTTGGGAGGCTCAGGAAACACCATATATTTT
abundance: -
d_gene: -
v_gene: TRBV15
j_gene: TRBJ1-3

CDR3aa: CASSPGSDTQYF
CDR3nt: TGTGCCAGCAGCCCCGGGTCAGATACGCAGTATTTT
abundance: few
d_gene: -
v_gene: TRBV5-6
j_gene: TRBJ2-3

CDR3aa: CAISTGTAFSGANVLTF
CDR3nt: TGTGCCATCAGTACCGGGACAGCCTTTTCTGGGGCCAACGTCCTGACTTTC
abundance: -
d_gene: TRBD1
v_gene: TRBV10-3
j_gene: TRBJ2-6

CDR3aa: CASGGAGRTDTQYF
CDR3nt: TGTGCCAGTGGGGGGGCGGGGCGCACAGATACGCAGTATTTT
abundance: -
d_gene: -
v_gene: TRBV19
j_gene: TRBJ2-3